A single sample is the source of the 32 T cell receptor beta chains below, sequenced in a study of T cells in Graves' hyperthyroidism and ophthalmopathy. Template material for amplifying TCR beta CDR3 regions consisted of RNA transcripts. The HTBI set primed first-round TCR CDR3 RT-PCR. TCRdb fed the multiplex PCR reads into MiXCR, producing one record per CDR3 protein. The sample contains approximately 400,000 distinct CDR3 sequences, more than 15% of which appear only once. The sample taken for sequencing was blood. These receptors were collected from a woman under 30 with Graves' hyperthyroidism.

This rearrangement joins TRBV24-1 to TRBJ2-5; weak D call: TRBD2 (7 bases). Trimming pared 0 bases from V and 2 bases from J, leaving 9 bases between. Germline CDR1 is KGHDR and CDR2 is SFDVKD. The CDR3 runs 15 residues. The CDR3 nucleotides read TGTGCCACCAGTGATTTGAGGGGGGGTCAAGAGACCCAGTACTTC. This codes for CATSDLRGGQETQYF.

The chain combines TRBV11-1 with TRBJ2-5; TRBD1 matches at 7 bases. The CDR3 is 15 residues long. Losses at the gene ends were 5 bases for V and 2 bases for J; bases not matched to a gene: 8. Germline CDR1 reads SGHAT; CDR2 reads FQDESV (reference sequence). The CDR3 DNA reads TGTGCCAGCAGCCCAGGGACAGCTTTGCAAGAGACCCAGTACTTC. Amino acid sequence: CASSPGTALQETQYF.

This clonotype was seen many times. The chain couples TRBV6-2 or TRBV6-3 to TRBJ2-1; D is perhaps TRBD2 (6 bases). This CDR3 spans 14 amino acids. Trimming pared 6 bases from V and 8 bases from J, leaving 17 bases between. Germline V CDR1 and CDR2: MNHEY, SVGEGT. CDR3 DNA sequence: TGTGCCAGCAGCCTTCCCTGGGGCGGGGATGAGCAGTTCTTC. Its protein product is CASSLPWGGDEQFF.

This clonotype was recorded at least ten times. The CDR3 DNA is TGTGCCAGCAGCTTAGCCCTGGCCACTGAAGCTTTCTTT. This encodes CASSLALATEAFF. The gene calls are TRBV7-8 and TRBJ1-1; unclear D gene. V lost 0 bases, J lost 4 bases, and 6 bases lay in between. The CDR3 is 13 residues long. Germline V lookup: CDR1 SGHVS, CDR2 FQNEAQ.

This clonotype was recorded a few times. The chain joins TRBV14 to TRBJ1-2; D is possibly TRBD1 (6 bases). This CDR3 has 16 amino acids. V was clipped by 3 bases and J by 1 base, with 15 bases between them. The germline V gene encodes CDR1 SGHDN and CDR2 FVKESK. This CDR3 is CASSHIHRAFNYGYTF. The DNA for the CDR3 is TGTGCCAGCAGCCACATCCACAGGGCCTTTAACTATGGCTACACCTTC.

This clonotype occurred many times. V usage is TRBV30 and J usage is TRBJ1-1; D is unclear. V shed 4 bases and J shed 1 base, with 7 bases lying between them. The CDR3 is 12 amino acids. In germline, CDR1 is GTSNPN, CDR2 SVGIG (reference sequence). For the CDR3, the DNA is TGTGCCTGGACGGGTGGGAACACTGAAGCTTTCTTT. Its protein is CAWTGGNTEAFF.

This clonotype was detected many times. CDR3 nucleotide sequence: TGCAGTGCCTTAGACAGGGCCGGGGAGACCCAGTACTTC. Translating gives CSALDRAGETQYF. The V call is TRBV20-1, the J call TRBJ2-5; 7 nucleotides agree with TRBD1. Trimming at V came to 6 bases and at J to 5 bases, leaving 9 bases not matched to a gene. The CDR3 contains 13 residues. Looked up from germline, CDR1 is DFQATT and CDR2 is SNEGSKA (reference sequence).

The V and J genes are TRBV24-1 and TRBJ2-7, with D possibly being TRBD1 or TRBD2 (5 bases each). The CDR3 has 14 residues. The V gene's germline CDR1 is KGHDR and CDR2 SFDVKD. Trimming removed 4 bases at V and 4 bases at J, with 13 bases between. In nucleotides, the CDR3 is TGTGCCACCAGTGAATATAGCGAGGGGTACGAGCAGTACTTC. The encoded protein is CATSEYSEGYEQYF.

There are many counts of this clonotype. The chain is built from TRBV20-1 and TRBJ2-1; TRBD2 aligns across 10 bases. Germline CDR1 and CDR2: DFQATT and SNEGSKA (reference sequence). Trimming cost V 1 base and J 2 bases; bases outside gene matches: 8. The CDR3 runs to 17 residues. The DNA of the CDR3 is TGCAGTGCTAGAGTCGCTAGCGGGAGAGAGGCCTACAATGAGCAGTTCTTC. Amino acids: CSARVASGREAYNEQFF.

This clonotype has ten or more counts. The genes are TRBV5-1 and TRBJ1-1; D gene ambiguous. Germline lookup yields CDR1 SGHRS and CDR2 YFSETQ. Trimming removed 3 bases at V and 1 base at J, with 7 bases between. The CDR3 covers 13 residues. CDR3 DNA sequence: TGCGCCAGCAGCTCTAACACGAACACTGAAGCTTTCTTT. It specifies CASSSNTNTEAFF.

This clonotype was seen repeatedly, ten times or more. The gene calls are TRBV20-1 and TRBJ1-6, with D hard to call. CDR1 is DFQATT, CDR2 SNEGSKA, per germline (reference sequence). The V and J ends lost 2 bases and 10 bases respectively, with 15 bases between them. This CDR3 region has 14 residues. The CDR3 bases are TGCAGTGCTAGACCCGGCAGGACTGACTCACCCCTCCACTTT. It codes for CSARPGRTDSPLHF.

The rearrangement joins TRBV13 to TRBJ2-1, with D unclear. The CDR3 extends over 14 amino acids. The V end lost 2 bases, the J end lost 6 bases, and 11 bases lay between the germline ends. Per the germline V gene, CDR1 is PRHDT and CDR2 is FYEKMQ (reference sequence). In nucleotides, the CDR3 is TGTGCCAGCAGCTTATTAGCCGTCCCCAATGAGCAGTTCTTC. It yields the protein CASSLLAVPNEQFF.

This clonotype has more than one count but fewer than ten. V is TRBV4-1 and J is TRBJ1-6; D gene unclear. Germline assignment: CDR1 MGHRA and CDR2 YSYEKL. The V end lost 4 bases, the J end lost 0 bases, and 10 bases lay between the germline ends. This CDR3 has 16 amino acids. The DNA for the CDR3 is TGCGCCAGCAGCCCGACGGCGAGCTCCTATAATTCACCCCTCCACTTT. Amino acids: CASSPTASSYNSPLHF.

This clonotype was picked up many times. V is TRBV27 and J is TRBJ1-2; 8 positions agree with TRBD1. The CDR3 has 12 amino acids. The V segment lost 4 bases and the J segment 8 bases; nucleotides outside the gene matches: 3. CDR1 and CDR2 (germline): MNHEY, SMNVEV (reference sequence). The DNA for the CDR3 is TGTGCCAGCAGTTCCACAGGGGGGGGCTACACCTTC. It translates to CASSSTGGGYTF.

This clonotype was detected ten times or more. CDR3 in DNA: TGCAGTGCTAGGGGGGCTAGCGGGGGGGCCAGGGAGACCCAGTACTTC. Protein sequence: CSARGASGGARETQYF. V and J are TRBV20-1 and TRBJ2-5, with 12 bases identical to TRBD2. CDR3 length: 16 amino acids. CDR1 DFQATT and CDR2 SNEGSKA come from the germline V gene (reference sequence). V gave up 3 bases and J gave up 5 bases; unmatched junction bases: 10.

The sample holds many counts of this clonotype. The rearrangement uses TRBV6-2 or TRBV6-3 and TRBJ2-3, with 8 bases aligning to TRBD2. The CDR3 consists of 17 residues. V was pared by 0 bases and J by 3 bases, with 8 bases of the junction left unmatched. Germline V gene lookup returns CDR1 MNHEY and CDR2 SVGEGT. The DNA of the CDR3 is TGTGCCAGCAGTTACTCCCAGCGGGGGCCCCCAACAGATACGCAGTATTTT. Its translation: CASSYSQRGPPTDTQYF.

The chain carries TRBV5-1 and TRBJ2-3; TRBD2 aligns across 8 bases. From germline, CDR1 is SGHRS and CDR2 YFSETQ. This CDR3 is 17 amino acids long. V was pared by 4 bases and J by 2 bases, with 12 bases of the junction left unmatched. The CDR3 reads CASSPRVAGFFTDTQYF. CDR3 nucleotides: TGCGCCAGCAGCCCTAGGGTAGCGGGATTCTTCACAGATACGCAGTATTTT.

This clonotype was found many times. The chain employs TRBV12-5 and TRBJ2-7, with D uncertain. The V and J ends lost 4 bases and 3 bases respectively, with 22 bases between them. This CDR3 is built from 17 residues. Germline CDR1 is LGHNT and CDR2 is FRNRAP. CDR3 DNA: TGTGCTAGTGGTTCCCCCACCCCGGCAGGCTTCATCTACGAGCAGTACTTC. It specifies CASGSPTPAGFIYEQYF.

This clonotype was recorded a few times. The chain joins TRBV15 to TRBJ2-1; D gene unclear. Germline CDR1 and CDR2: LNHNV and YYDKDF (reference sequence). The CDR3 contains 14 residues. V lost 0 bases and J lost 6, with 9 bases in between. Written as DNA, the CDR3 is TGTGCCACCAGCAGAGATCCGGGTCCCAATGAGCAGTTCTTC. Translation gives CATSRDPGPNEQFF. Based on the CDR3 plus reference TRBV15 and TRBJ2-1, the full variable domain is DAMVIQNPRYQVTQFGKPVTLSCSQTLNHNVMYWYQQKSSQAPKLLFHYYDKDFNNEADTPDNFQSRRPNTSFCFLDIRSPGLGDTAMYLCATSRDPGPNEQFFGPGTRLTVL.

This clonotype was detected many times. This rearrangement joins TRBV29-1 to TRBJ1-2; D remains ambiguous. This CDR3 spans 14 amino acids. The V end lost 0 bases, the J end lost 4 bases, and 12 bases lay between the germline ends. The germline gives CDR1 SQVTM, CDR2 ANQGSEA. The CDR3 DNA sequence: TGCAGCGTTGAAGACCGCCCAGAGCTCTATGGCTACACCTTC. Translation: CSVEDRPELYGYTF.

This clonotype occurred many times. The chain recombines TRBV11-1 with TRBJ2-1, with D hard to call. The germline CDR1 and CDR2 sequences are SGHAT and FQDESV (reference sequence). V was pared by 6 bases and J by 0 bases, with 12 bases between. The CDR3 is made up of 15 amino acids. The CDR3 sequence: CASRLDPSSYNEQFF. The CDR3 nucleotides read TGTGCCAGCAGACTTGACCCGAGCTCCTACAATGAGCAGTTCTTC.

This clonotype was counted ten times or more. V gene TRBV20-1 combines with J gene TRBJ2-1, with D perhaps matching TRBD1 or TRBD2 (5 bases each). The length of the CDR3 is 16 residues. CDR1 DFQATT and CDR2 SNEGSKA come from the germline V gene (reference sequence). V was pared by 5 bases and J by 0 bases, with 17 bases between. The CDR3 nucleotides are TGCAGTGCTGACAGCAAAGCGGCCCGCTCCTACAATGAGCAGTTCTTC. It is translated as CSADSKAARSYNEQFF.

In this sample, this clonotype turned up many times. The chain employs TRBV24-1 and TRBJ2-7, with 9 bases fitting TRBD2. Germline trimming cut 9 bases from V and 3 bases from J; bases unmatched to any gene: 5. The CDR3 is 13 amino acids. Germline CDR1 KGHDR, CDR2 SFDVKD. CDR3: CATGLAGSYEQYF. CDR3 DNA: TGTGCCACCGGTCTAGCGGGAAGCTACGAGCAGTACTTC.

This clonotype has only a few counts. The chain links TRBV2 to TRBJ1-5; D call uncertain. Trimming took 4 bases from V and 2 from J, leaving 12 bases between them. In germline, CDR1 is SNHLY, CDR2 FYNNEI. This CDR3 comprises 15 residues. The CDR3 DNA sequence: TGTGCCAGCAGTGGGCCCCCTGATGGCAATCAGCCCCAGCATTTT. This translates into CASSGPPDGNQPQHF.

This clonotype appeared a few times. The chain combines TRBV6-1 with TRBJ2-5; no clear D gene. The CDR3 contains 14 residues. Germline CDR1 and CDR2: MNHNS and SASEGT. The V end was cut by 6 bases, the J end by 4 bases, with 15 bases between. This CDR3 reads CASRASPIRETQYF. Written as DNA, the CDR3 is TGTGCCAGCAGAGCGAGCCCGATAAGAGAGACCCAGTACTTC.

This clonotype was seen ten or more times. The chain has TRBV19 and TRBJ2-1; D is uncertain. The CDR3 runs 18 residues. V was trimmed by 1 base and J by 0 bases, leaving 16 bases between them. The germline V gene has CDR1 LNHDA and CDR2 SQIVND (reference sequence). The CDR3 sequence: CASSIVAENLPSYNEQFF. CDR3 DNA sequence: TGTGCCAGTAGTATAGTGGCGGAGAATCTCCCCTCCTACAATGAGCAGTTCTTC.

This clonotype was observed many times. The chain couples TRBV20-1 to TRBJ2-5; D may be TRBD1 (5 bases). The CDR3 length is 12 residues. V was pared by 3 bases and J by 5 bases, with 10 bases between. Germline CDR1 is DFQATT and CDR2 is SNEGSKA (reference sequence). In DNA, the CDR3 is TGCAGTGCTAGTATCGCAGGGGAGACCCAGTACTTC. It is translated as CSASIAGETQYF.

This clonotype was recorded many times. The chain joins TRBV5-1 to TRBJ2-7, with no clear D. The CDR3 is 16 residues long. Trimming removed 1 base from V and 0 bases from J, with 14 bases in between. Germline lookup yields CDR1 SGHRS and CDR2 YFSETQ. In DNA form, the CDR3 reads TGCGCCAGCAGCTTGCCACGGCCCTTCCACTCCTACGAGCAGTACTTC. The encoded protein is CASSLPRPFHSYEQYF.

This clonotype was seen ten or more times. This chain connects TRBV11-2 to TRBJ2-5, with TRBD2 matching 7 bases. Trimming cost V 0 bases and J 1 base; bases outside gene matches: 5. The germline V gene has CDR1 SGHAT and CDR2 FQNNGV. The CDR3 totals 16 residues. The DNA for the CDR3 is TGTGCCAGCAGCTTAGATCCCGGACTAGGCCAAGAGACCCAGTACTTC. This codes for CASSLDPGLGQETQYF.

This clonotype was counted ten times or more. CDR3 nucleotides: TGCAGTGCTAGAGATCGGGCGGCAGGGGGTAAATTGGATGAAAAACTGTTTTTT. Residues: CSARDRAAGGKLDEKLFF. The rearrangement joins TRBV20-1 to TRBJ1-4; 7 nucleotides line up with TRBD1. V shed 0 bases and J 6 bases; nucleotides not matched to a gene: 16. Looked up from germline, CDR1 is DFQATT and CDR2 is SNEGSKA (reference sequence). This CDR3 has 18 amino acids.

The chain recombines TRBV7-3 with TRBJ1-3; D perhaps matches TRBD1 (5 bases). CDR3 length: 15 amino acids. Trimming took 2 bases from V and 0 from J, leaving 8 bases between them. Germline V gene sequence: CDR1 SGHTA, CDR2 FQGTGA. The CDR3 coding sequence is TGTGCCAGCAGCTTAGTGCAGGGCTCTGGAAACACCATATATTTT. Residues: CASSLVQGSGNTIYF.

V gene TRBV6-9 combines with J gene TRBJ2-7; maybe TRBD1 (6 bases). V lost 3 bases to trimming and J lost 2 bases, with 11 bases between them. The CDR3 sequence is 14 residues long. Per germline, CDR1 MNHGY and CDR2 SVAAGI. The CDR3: CASSYGTRAYEQYF. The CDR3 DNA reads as TGTGCCAGCAGTTACGGGACACGAGCCTACGAGCAGTACTTC.